The 11 T cell receptor beta chains below were found in one sample sequenced in a study of OX40 agonist ivuxolimab in advanced cancers. Libraries were constructed by the immunoSEQ multiplex PCR assay. The immuneACCESS repertoire file appears here via TCRdb, limited to in-frame rearrangements. These files lack a portion of the clones; in checked studies, under half of the deficit traces to unresolved V genes, and the cause of the others is not known. Recorded for this sample are 55,000 to 75,000 clones; about 84% of them occurred a single time. The top ten hold approximately 8% of the sample. This material consisted of CD4+ or CD8+ T cells sorted from blood, taken in a trial of the OX40 agonist ivuxolimab. The source is an adult with an advanced solid tumor such as melanoma, head and neck, liver or kidney cancer.

The chain joins TRBV19 to TRBJ2-4, with TRBD1 matching 9 bases. The CDR3 length is 16 residues. Germline CDR1 LNHDA, CDR2 SQIVND (reference sequence). The V and J ends lost 5 bases and 1 base, in that order; junction bases with no gene match: 6. In nucleotides, the CDR3 is TGTGCCAGTAGTTTCAAACAGGGGGCTGCCAAAAACATTCAGTACTTC. This sequence encodes CASSFKQGAAKNIQYF.

This clone was detected a few times. This sequence joins TRBV2 and TRBJ2-5, with 10 bases identical to TRBD1. Germline loops: CDR1 SNHLY, CDR2 FYNNEI. V trimming: 3 bases; J trimming: 4 bases; junction bases outside the gene matches: 11. The CDR3 is 17 amino acids. CDR3: CASSEWDRGFSRETQYF. As DNA, the CDR3 is TGTGCCAGCAGTGAGTGGGACAGGGGTTTTTCGCGAGAGACCCAGTACTTC.

This chain links TRBV27 with TRBJ1-1; D possibly corresponds to TRBD1 (5 bases). This CDR3 contains 16 residues. Trimming pared 7 bases from V and 0 bases from J, leaving 18 bases between. The germline gives CDR1 MNHEY, CDR2 SMNVEV (reference sequence). The CDR3 nucleotides are TGTGCCAGCATTCTCTTGGGGCCCGGGGTGAACACTGAAGCTTTCTTT. This sequence encodes CASILLGPGVNTEAFF.

V is TRBV6-4 and J is TRBJ2-1; perhaps TRBD1 as D (6 bases). This CDR3 comprises 14 residues. Germline lookup yields CDR1 MRHNA and CDR2 SNTAGT. The ends were cut back, 1 base at V and 7 bases at J, with 11 bases in the middle. The chain's CDR3 is CASSDWDKGNEQFF. The CDR3 DNA follows: TGTGCCAGCAGTGACTGGGACAAAGGAAATGAGCAGTTCTTC.

This clone was seen only a few times. The chain has TRBV28 and TRBJ2-7; D ambiguous. V lost 5 bases, J lost 6 bases, and 17 bases lay in between. Germline-derived CDR1 and CDR2 are MDHEN and SYDVKM. This CDR3 spans 14 amino acids. The CDR3 DNA sequence: TGTGCCAGCAGTCCCCCCGGGTCCCTGGGCGAGCAGTACTTC. Its protein is CASSPPGSLGEQYF. Complete variable domain (other parts from reference TRBV28 and TRBJ2-7): DVKVTQSSRYLVKRTGEKVFLECVQDMDHENMFWYRQDPGLGLRLIYFSYDVKMKEKGDIPEGYSVSREKKERFSLILESASTNQTSMYLCASSPPGSLGEQYFGPGTRLTVT.

This clone was recorded once. The J gene is TRBJ2-5, the V gene TRBV5-1; D gene unclear. CDR1 is SGHRS and CDR2 is YFSETQ in the germline V gene. V lost 4 bases, J lost 3 bases, and 10 bases lay in between. This CDR3 contains 13 residues. The CDR3 region is CASSPSPKETQYF. The CDR3 DNA sequence: TGCGCCAGCAGCCCTTCCCCCAAAGAGACCCAGTACTTC.

This clone is a singleton in its sample. The chain carries TRBV2 and TRBJ2-1; 8 bases align to TRBD2. The junction had 16 bases not matched to a gene; V was cut back by 10 bases and J by 5 bases. The CDR3 contains 16 residues. Per the germline V gene, CDR1 is SNHLY and CDR2 is FYNNEI. CDR3 region: CAIPSGGAEGDNEQFF. CDR3 coding DNA: TGTGCCATCCCATCGGGGGGGGCGGAGGGAGACAATGAGCAGTTCTTC.

This clone has just one count. The V and J genes are TRBV6-1 and TRBJ2-1; 11 nucleotides match TRBD2. The length of the CDR3 is 14 residues. The germline V gene encodes CDR1 MNHNS and CDR2 SASEGT. The junction had 4 bases not matched to a gene; V was cut back by 8 bases and J by 4 bases. The CDR3 region is CASLAGGWYNEQFF. Written as DNA, the CDR3 is TGTGCCAGCCTAGCGGGAGGATGGTACAATGAGCAGTTCTTC.

The chain combines TRBV30 with TRBJ1-4, with D unresolved. Trimming cost V 3 bases and J 12 bases, with 23 bases left between them. The CDR3 has 15 amino acids. Per the germline V gene, CDR1 is GTSNPN and CDR2 is SVGIG (reference sequence). The CDR3 is CAWSRPRAPLSELFF. The DNA of the CDR3 is TGTGCCTGGAGCCGACCGCGGGCCCCCTTGTCTGAACTGTTTTTT.

The genes are TRBV4-2 and TRBJ2-4, with 12 bases aligning to TRBD2. CDR1 is LGHNA, CDR2 YNFKEQ, per germline. Trimming cost V 2 bases and J 9 bases; bases outside gene matches: 8. This CDR3 has 16 residues. The CDR3, as DNA: TGTGCCAGCAGCCAAACCGAGACTAGCGGGAGTCCCATTCAGTACTTC. This encodes CASSQTETSGSPIQYF.

The chain combines TRBV2 with TRBJ1-1; TRBD1 matches at 7 bases. This CDR3 has 14 residues. V lost 4 bases, J lost 2 bases, and 4 bases stayed unmatched. CDR1 and CDR2 from the germline V gene are SNHLY and FYNNEI. CDR3 in amino acids: CASSARQGNTEAFF. CDR3 DNA sequence: TGTGCCAGCAGTGCCCGACAGGGCAACACTGAAGCTTTCTTT. Combining the CDR3 with reference TRBV2 and TRBJ1-1 gives the whole variable domain EPEVTQTPSHQVTQMGQEVILRCVPISNHLYFYWYRQILGQKVEFLVSFYNNEISEKSEIFDDQFSVERPDGSNFTLKIRSTKLEDSAMYFCASSARQGNTEAFFGQGTRLTVV.